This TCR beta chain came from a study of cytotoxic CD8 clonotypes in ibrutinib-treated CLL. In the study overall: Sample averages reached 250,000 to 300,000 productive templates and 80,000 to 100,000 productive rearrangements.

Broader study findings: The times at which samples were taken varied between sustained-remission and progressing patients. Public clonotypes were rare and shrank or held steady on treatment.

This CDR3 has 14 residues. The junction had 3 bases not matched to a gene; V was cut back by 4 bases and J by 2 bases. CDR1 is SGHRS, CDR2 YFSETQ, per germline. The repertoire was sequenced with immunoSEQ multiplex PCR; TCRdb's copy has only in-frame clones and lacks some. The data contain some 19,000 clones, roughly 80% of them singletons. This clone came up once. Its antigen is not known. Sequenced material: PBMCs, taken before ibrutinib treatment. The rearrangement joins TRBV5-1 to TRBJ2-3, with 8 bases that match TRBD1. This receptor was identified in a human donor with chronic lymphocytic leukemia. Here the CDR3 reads CASSPTGDTDTQYF. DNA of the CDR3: TGCGCCAGCAGCCCGACAGGGGACACAGATACGCAGTATTTT.